Below are 27 T cell receptor beta chains sequenced from a single sample in a study of cytotoxic CD8 clonotypes in ibrutinib-treated CLL. This table comes from immunoSEQ multiplex PCR, and its TCRdb copy is limited to in-frame clones, with some not included. The sample lists 70,000 to 80,000 clones; over 80% were seen once. Sample: PBMCs, taken after 24 months of ibrutinib treatment. These receptors were collected from a human donor with chronic lymphocytic leukemia.

The chain recombines TRBV16 with TRBJ2-3; possible D gene TRBD1, 6 bases. The CDR3 totals 13 residues. V lost 2 bases and J lost 5, with 8 bases in between. Germline CDR1 KGHSY, CDR2 FQNENV. The CDR3 reads CASSQPGQDTQYF. For the CDR3, the DNA is TGTGCCAGCAGCCAACCGGGACAAGATACGCAGTATTTT.

The rearrangement joins TRBV30 to TRBJ1-3; D unclear. The germline gives CDR1 GTSNPN, CDR2 SVGIG (reference sequence). This CDR3 spans 12 amino acids. The V and J ends lost 5 bases and 0 bases respectively, with 5 bases between them. As DNA, the CDR3 is TGTGCCTGGGCTTACTCTGGAAACACCATATATTTT. Its translation is CAWAYSGNTIYF.

The J gene is TRBJ2-5, the V gene TRBV7-6, with unresolved D. Trimming left V 5 bases short and J 2 bases short, with 3 bases between. The CDR3 is 11 amino acids. Germline CDR1 is SGHVS and CDR2 is FNYEAQ. The CDR3 DNA sequence: TGTGCCAGCAGCAAACAAGAGACCCAGTACTTC. As protein: CASSKQETQYF.

This clone occurred once. V and J are TRBV19 and TRBJ1-3, with D hard to call. V shed 7 bases and J shed 2 bases, with 27 bases lying between them. CDR1 and CDR2 from the germline V gene are LNHDA and SQIVND (reference sequence). The CDR3 has 19 amino acids. CDR3 DNA sequence: TGTGCCAGTACCGACTCTGGGGTATCCCGGGGAGTACCTGGAAACACCATATATTTT. Its protein is CASTDSGVSRGVPGNTIYF.

This clone was observed once. The rearrangement uses TRBV7-9 and TRBJ2-3, with D perhaps TRBD1 (6 bases). CDR3 length equals 15 residues. V was cut by 1 base and J by 2 bases, with 10 bases left in between. CDR1 and CDR2 (germline): SEHNR, FQNEAQ (reference sequence). The CDR3 region has the DNA TGTGCCAGCAGCTTAGAACAGGGCCCCACAGATACGCAGTATTTT. Translation gives CASSLEQGPTDTQYF. The whole variable domain, filled in from reference TRBV7-9 and TRBJ2-3, reads DTGVSQNPRHKITKRGQNVTFRCDPISEHNRLYWYRQTLGQGPEFLTYFQNEAQLEKSRLLSDRFSAERPKGSFSTLEIQRTEQGDSAMYLCASSLEQGPTDTQYFGPGTRLTVL.

The chain uses TRBV15 and TRBJ1-6; no clear D. The CDR3 runs to 14 residues. Germline loops: CDR1 LNHNV, CDR2 YYDKDF (reference sequence). Trimming took 4 bases from V and 4 from J, leaving 8 bases between them. DNA of the CDR3: TGTGCCACCAGCAACCGAGAGTATAATTCACCCCTCCACTTT. Translation gives CATSNREYNSPLHF.

This chain joins TRBV18 and TRBJ2-2; 9 bases are a match to TRBD2. Germline-derived CDR1 and CDR2 are KGHSH and LQKENI. CDR3 length equals 17 residues. J lost 6 bases, V lost 0 bases, and 8 bases had no gene match. As DNA, the CDR3 is TGTGCCAGCTCACCACCTGTGCTAGCGGGATGGGCCGGGGAGCTGTTTTTT. Amino acids: CASSPPVLAGWAGELFF.

This chain uses TRBV11-2 with TRBJ1-3; D ambiguous. This CDR3 spans 14 amino acids. The germline V gene encodes CDR1 SGHAT and CDR2 FQNNGV. The V end lost 5 bases, the J end lost 1 base, and 9 bases lay between the germline ends. The CDR3 region is CASSLRTSGNTIYF. The CDR3 DNA sequence: TGTGCCAGCAGCCTACGGACGTCTGGAAACACCATATATTTT.

This chain links TRBV12-2 with TRBJ2-3; TRBD1 was called by the table and not checked on the DNA. TRBV12-2 is a known pseudogene. CDR3 length equals 17 residues. This CDR3 reads CASRSGGVTGHTDTQYF. CDR3 DNA: TGTGCAAGTCGCTCAGGTGGGGTGACAGGACACACAGATACGCAGTATTTT.

The V and J genes are TRBV16 and TRBJ1-1, with D unresolved. CDR3 length: 14 amino acids. V shed 2 bases and J shed 3 bases, with 10 bases lying between them. The germline CDR1 and CDR2 sequences are KGHSY and FQNENV. CDR3 amino acids: CASSQIGRDTEAFF. The DNA for the CDR3 is TGTGCCAGCAGCCAAATAGGGCGGGACACTGAAGCTTTCTTT.

V is TRBV28 and J is TRBJ1-1; the D gene is possibly TRBD1 (6 bases). V was cut by 7 bases and J by 0 bases, with 12 bases left in between. Germline CDR1 is MDHEN and CDR2 is SYDVKM. This CDR3 contains 14 residues. The CDR3 DNA reads as TGTGCCAGCAAGCGGGGGGGCATGAACACTGAAGCTTTCTTT. Its translation: CASKRGGMNTEAFF. Using reference TRBV28 and TRBJ1-1 for the parts outside the CDR3, the full variable domain is DVKVTQSSRYLVKRTGEKVFLECVQDMDHENMFWYRQDPGLGLRLIYFSYDVKMKEKGDIPEGYSVSREKKERFSLILESASTNQTSMYLCASKRGGMNTEAFFGQGTRLTVV.

This CDR3 reads CASSLAGQDQPYEQYF. Written as DNA, the CDR3 is TGTGCCAGCAGCTTAGCCGGACAGGACCAACCCTACGAGCAGTACTTC. The chain uses TRBV13 and TRBJ2-7, with 7 bases identical to TRBD1. The CDR3 sequence is 16 residues long. Germline-derived CDR1 and CDR2 are PRHDT and FYEKMQ (reference sequence). Trimming took 1 base from V and 2 from J; bases not matched to a gene: 8.

J is TRBJ2-2 and V is TRBV19; D not certain. V was pared by 5 bases and J by 4 bases, with 17 bases between. The CDR3 is 16 amino acids. Germline V lookup: CDR1 LNHDA, CDR2 SQIVND (reference sequence). The CDR3 sequence is CASSPTGWLGTGELFF. The CDR3 DNA follows: TGTGCCAGTAGTCCGACCGGGTGGCTGGGCACCGGGGAGCTGTTTTTT.

This clone was picked up a small number of times. The chain couples TRBV4-1 to TRBJ1-2; no definite D call. Germline CDR1 reads MGHRA; CDR2 reads YSYEKL. CDR3 length: 15 amino acids. V was cut by 0 bases and J by 0 bases, with 8 bases left in between. The CDR3 bases are TGCGCCAGCAGCCAAGATCATGGAGCTAACTATGGCTACACCTTC. Its protein product is CASSQDHGANYGYTF.

V and J are TRBV7-8 and TRBJ1-5; 10 nucleotides line up with TRBD1. This CDR3 has 17 residues. CDR1 is SGHVS, CDR2 FQNEAQ, per germline. The V and J ends lost 4 bases and 0 bases, in that order; junction bases with no gene match: 6. This chain's CDR3 is CASSSGQGLISNQPQHF. For the CDR3, the DNA is TGTGCCAGCAGCTCGGGACAGGGGCTAATTAGCAATCAGCCCCAGCATTTT.

V gene TRBV28 combines with J gene TRBJ2-7; 7 bases fit TRBD2. After removal of 6 bases from V and 3 bases from J, the junction contained 11 bases not matched to a gene. The length of the CDR3 is 15 residues. The germline CDR1 and CDR2 sequences are MDHEN and SYDVKM. The CDR3 nucleotides are TGTGCCAGCAGGAGGGAAGGGCGGGAGTACTACGAGCAGTACTTC. The encoded protein is CASRREGREYYEQYF.

This clone was recorded a few times. The CDR3 spells CASTWTGERYGYTF. The CDR3 coding sequence is TGTGCCAGTACCTGGACAGGGGAGAGATATGGCTACACCTTC. The chain carries TRBV19 and TRBJ1-2; 9 nucleotides line up with TRBD1. Germline CDR1 and CDR2: LNHDA and SQIVND (reference sequence). V was clipped by 7 bases and J by 5 bases; unmatched bases: 8. The length of the CDR3 is 14 residues. Full variable domain (rest looked up from reference TRBV19 and TRBJ1-2): DGGITQSPKYLFRKEGQNVTLSCEQNLNHDAMYWYRQDPGQGLRLIYYSQIVNDFQKGDIAEGYSVSREKKESFPLTVTSAQKNPTAFYLCASTWTGERYGYTFGSGTRLTVV.

The chain recombines TRBV27 with TRBJ2-1; TRBD2 matches 8 bases. V shed 4 bases, J shed 6 bases, and the junction held 11 bases outside the gene matches. Germline CDR1 reads MNHEY; CDR2 reads SMNVEV (reference sequence). The CDR3 extends over 16 amino acids. CDR3 bases: TGTGCCAGCAGTTCCCGGGTAGCGGGGAAAATCAATGAGCAGTTCTTC. Protein: CASSSRVAGKINEQFF.

J is TRBJ1-1 and V is TRBV7-2; unclear D gene. Trimming stripped 8 bases from V and 4 bases from J, with 11 bases between. Germline values: CDR1 SGHTA, CDR2 FQGNSA. The CDR3 covers 12 residues. CDR3 in amino acids: CASASRGTEAFF. The CDR3 DNA follows: TGTGCCAGCGCCAGCCGAGGCACTGAAGCTTTCTTT.

A single count supports this clone. This chain joins TRBV10-1 and TRBJ1-2; TRBD1 agrees at 10 bases. V lost 5 bases and J lost 5; bases outside the gene matches: 2. The CDR3 runs to 13 residues. Germline-derived CDR1 and CDR2 are WNHNN and SYGVQD (reference sequence). The CDR3 here is CASSTGQGYGYTF. CDR3 sequence (DNA): TGCGCCAGCAGTACGGGACAGGGGTATGGCTACACCTTC.

The genes are TRBV30 and TRBJ2-3; D is perhaps TRBD1 or TRBD2 (6 bases each). Germline V gene sequence: CDR1 GTSNPN, CDR2 SVGIG (reference sequence). V was shortened by 1 base and J by 2 bases, with 13 bases between the two germline ends. This CDR3 contains 15 residues. This CDR3 reads CAWSGGRGLTDTQYF. In DNA form, the CDR3 reads TGTGCCTGGAGTGGGGGCCGGGGGCTCACAGATACGCAGTATTTT.

The V gene is TRBV7-3, the J gene TRBJ2-3; D is possibly TRBD2 (6 bases). The germline gives CDR1 SGHTA, CDR2 FQGTGA. CDR3 size: 12 residues. V gave up 5 bases and J gave up 6 bases, with 9 bases separating them. The CDR3 sequence: CASSRRADTQYF. CDR3 DNA: TGTGCCAGCAGCCGGAGGGCGGATACGCAGTATTTT.

The chain couples TRBV7-2 to TRBJ1-5; D ambiguous. With 1 base removed from V and 0 bases from J, the gap between germline ends came to 7 bases. CDR3 size: 15 residues. Per the germline V gene, CDR1 is SGHTA and CDR2 is FQGNSA. In DNA form, the CDR3 reads TGTGCCAGCAGCTTAGGGAGGAATAGCAATCAGCCCCAGCATTTT. Translated, it gives CASSLGRNSNQPQHF.

V gene TRBV10-3 combines with J gene TRBJ1-4; maybe TRBD1 (6 bases). The V gene lost 4 bases and the J gene lost 3 bases, with 15 bases spanning the gap. Germline lookup yields CDR1 ENHRY and CDR2 SYGVKD. The CDR3 has 16 residues. The CDR3 region has the DNA TGTGCCATCAGTGCCCGAATAGGGGGGGCTAATGAAAAACTGTTTTTT. Protein: CAISARIGGANEKLFF.

Details on this clone: The junction departs from the called germline gene at one end, perhaps through a read error. The CDR3 spells CASSLGREYNEQFF. The CDR3 coding sequence is TGTGCTAGCAGCTTAGGCAGGGAGTACAATGAGCAGTTCTTC. V and J are TRBV7-7 and TRBJ2-1; D is possibly TRBD1 or TRBD2 (5 bases each). Per germline, CDR1 SSHAT and CDR2 FNYEAQ (reference sequence). This CDR3 spans 14 amino acids.

The V gene is TRBV7-9, the J gene TRBJ1-2; 7 positions match TRBD1. The CDR3 length is 15 residues. Germline V gene lookup returns CDR1 SEHNR and CDR2 FQNEAQ (reference sequence). Trimming cost V 1 base and J 1 base; bases outside gene matches: 3. The CDR3: CASSLGAGGNYGYTF. For the CDR3, the DNA is TGTGCCAGCAGCTTAGGGGCAGGGGGTAACTATGGCTACACCTTC.

The rearrangement joins TRBV7-2 to TRBJ1-3; the match to TRBD1 covers 8 bases. CDR1 and CDR2 from the germline V gene are SGHTA and FQGNSA. Germline trimming cut 5 bases from V and 0 bases from J; bases unmatched to any gene: 6. CDR3 length: 16 amino acids. DNA for the CDR3: TGTGCCAGCAGCCCTAACAGGGGGAACTCTGGAAACACCATATATTTT. The encoded protein is CASSPNRGNSGNTIYF.